What follows describes a single T cell receptor beta chain. Terminally differentiated effector memory CD45RA+ cells were excluded from the naive CD8 cells, which were CD45RO-negative and positively selected for CCR7. This sample was included in a study of shared clonotypes between healthy human individuals. Measured with immunoSEQ multiplex PCR; TCRdb has only the in-frame clones, and not every one. The sample lists about 2.2 million clones; about 93% were seen once. The trim removed 1 base at V and 0 bases at J, leaving 6 bases unmatched. This CDR3 comprises 16 residues. Germline CDR1 reads MGHDK; CDR2 reads SYGVNS.

The chain combines TRBV25-1 with TRBJ2-7; 7 bases are a match to TRBD1. Sequencing was carried out using naive CD8+ T cells from PBMCs. The sequence was collected from a man aged 18 to 35 in good health. Some clones in this sample may be carry-over from other donors' samples. The CDR3 protein is CASSEFSGTDSYEQYF. The CDR3 bases are TGTGCCAGCAGTGAATTCTCCGGGACAGACTCCTACGAGCAGTACTTC.